This T cell receptor (beta chain) was retrieved from a study of T cells in Graves' hyperthyroidism and ophthalmopathy. It was RNA transcripts that yielded the amplified TCR beta CDR3 regions. The TCR CDR3 was amplified in a first-round RT-PCR using the HTBI primer set. TCRdb ran MiXCR on the multiplex PCR reads and lists one entry per CDR3 protein. The table lists 650,000 to 700,000 distinct CDR3 sequences, 17% of them singletons. The germline gives CDR1 MDHEN, CDR2 SYDVKM. This CDR3 spans 20 amino acids. V lost 5 bases to trimming and J lost 9 bases, with 34 bases between them. At least ten counts were recorded for this clonotype.

Input material: blood. The TCR sequence derives from a man aged 50 or older with Graves' hyperthyroidism. This chain connects TRBV28 to TRBJ2-2; a possible D gene is TRBD2 (6 bases). The CDR3 is CASSLSFDLTRVRNIRELFF. CDR3 DNA: TGTGCCAGCAGTCTCTCGTTCGACCTGACTAGAGTAAGGAATATTAGGGAGCTGTTTTTT.